Sequencing of this TCR beta chain was carried out in a study of blood T cell repertoires in COVID-19. The CDR3 has 15 amino acids. The germline V gene has CDR1 MNHEY and CDR2 SVGAGI. V dropped 4 bases and J dropped 4 bases, with 16 bases sitting between them. Original methodology: How many nucleated cells were present was estimated from reference gene primer amplification. Some clones are missing from TCRdb's copy, which holds only in-frame ones; the method was immunoSEQ multiplex PCR. V and J calls and clone size are given by that table; D and trimming were obtained from the DNA. The repertoire includes 160,000 or so clones, around 92% of them detected once, and less than 3% sits in the top ten.

This chain links TRBV6-5 with TRBJ2-5, with a tentative D call TRBD1 (6 bases). Material: peripheral blood. The sequence was collected from a man aged 55 to 70 with acute or convalescent COVID-19. The CDR3 region is CASSSQKTGTETQYF. In DNA, the CDR3 is TGTGCCAGCAGTTCCCAAAAGACAGGTACAGAGACCCAGTACTTC.